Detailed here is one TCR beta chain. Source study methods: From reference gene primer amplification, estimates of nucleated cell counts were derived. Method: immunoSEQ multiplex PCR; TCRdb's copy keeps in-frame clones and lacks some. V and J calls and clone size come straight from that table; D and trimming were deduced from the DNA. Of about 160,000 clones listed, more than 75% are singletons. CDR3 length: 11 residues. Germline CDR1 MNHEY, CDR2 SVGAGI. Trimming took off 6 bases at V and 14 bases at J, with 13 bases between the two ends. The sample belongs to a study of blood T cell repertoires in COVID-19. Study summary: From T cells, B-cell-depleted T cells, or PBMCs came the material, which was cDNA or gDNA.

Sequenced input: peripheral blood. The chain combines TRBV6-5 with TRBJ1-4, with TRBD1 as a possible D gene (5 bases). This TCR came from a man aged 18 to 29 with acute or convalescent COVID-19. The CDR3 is CASRLQVALFF. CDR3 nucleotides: TGTGCCAGCAGACTACAGGTGGCTCTGTTTTTT.